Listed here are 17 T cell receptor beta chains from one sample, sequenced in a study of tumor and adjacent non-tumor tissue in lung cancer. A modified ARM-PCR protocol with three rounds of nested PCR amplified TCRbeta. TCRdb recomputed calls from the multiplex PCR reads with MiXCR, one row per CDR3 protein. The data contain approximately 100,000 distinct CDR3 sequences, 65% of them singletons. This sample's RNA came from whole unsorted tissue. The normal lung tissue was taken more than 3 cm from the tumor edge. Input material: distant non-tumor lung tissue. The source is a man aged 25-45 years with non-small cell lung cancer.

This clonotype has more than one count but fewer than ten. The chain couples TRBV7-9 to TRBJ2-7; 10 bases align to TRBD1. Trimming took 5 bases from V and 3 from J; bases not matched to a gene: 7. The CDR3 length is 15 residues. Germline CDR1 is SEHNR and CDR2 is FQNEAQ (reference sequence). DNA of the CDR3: TGTGCCAGCAGCCCCCGGGACAGGGGCGTCTACGAGCAGTACTTC. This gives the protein CASSPRDRGVYEQYF.

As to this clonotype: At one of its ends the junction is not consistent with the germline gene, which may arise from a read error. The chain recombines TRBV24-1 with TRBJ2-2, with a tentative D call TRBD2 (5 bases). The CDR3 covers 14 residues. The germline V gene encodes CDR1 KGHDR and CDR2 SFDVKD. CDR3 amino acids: CATSGKPNTGKLFF. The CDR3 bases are TGTGCCACCAGTGGGAAGCCGAACACCGGGAAGCTGTTTTTT.

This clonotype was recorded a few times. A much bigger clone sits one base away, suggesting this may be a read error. The CDR3 protein is CTSSPRTGGSYEQYF. The DNA of the CDR3 is TGTACCAGCAGTCCCCGTACGGGAGGATCCTACGAGCAGTACTTC. This chain connects TRBV6-1 to TRBJ2-7; TRBD2 aligns across 7 bases. This CDR3 is built from 15 residues. CDR1 MNHNS and CDR2 SASEGT come from the germline V gene.

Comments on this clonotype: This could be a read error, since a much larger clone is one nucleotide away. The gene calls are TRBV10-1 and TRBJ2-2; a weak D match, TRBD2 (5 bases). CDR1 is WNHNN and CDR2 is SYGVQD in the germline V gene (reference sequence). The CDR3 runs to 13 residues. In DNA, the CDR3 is TGCGCCAGCAGGTACTCGAACACCGGGAAGCTGTTTTTT. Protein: CASRYSNTGKLFF.

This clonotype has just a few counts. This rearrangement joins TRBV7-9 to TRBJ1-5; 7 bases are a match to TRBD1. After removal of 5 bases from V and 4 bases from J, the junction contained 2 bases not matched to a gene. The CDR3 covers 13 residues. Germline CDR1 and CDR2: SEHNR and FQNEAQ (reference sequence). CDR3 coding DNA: TGTGCCAGCAGCCCGGGACAGAATCAGCCCCAGCATTTT. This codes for CASSPGQNQPQHF.

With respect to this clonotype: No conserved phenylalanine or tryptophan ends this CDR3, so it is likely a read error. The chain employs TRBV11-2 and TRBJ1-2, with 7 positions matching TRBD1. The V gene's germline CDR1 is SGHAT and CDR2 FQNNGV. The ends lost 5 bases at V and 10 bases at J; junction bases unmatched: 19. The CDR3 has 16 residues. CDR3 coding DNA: TGTGCCAGCAGCCCCCCCGACAGGGCCCCTCCCCTTTCCTACACCCTC. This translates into CASSPPDRAPPLSYTL.

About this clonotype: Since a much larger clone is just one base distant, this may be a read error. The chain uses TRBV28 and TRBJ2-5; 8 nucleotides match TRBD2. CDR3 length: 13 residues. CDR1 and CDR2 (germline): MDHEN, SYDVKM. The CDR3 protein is CASSLAGGKTHYF. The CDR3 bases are TGTGCCAGCAGTTTAGCGGGAGGAAAGACCCATTACTTC.

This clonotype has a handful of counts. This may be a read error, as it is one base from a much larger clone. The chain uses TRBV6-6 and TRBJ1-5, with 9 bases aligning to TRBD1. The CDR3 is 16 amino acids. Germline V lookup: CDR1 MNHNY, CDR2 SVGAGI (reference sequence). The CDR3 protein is CTSTLTGGDSNQPQHF. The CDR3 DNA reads TGTACCAGCACTCTTACAGGGGGCGATAGCAATCAGCCCCAGCATTTT.

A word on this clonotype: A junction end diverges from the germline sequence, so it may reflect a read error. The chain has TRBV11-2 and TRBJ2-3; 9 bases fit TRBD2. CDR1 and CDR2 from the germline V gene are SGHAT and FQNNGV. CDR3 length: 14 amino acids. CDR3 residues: CVSGSGGLTDTQYF. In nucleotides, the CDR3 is TGTGTCAGCGGCAGCGGGGGGTTAACAGATACGCAGTATTTT. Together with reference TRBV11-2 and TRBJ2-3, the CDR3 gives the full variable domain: EAGVAQSPRYKIIEKRQSVAFWCNPISGHATLYWYQQILGQGPKLLIQFQNNGVVDDSQLPKDRFSAERLKGVDSTLKIQPAKLEDSAVYLCVSGSGGLTDTQYFGPGTRLTVL.

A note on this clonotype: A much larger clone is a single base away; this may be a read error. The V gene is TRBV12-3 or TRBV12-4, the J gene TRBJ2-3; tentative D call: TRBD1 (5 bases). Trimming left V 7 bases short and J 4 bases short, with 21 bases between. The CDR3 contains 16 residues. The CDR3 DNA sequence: TGTGCCAGCACCTTCTTCAGGGCGGCTGGCGCAGATACGCAGTATTTT. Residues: CASTFFRAAGADTQYF.

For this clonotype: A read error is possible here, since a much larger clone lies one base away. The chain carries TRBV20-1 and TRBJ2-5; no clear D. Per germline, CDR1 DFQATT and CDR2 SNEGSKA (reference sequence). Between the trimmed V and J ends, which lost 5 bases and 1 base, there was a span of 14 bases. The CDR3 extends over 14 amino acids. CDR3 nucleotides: TGCAGTGCTTCGAGGTCGCGACCCCAAGAGACCCAGTACTTC. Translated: CSASRSRPQETQYF.

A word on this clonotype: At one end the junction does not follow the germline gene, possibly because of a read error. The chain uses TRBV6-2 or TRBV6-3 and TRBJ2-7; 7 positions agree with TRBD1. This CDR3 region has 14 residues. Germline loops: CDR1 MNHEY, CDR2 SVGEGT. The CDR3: CASRWNRGIYELYF. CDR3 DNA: TGTGCCAGCAGGTGGAACAGGGGTATATACGAGCTGTACTTC.

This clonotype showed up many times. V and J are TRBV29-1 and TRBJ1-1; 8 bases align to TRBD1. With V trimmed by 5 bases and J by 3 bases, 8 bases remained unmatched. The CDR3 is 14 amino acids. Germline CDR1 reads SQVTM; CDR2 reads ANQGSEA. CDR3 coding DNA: TGCAGCGTTCTTACTCAGGGGGCGGACACTGAAGCTTTCTTT. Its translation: CSVLTQGADTEAFF.

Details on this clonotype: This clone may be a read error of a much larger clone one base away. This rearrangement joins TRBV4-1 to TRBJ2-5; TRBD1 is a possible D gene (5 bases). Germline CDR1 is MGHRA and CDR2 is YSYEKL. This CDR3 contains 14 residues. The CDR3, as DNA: TGCGCCACCAGCCAGCAAAATAGGGGAGAGACCCAGTACTTC. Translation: CATSQQNRGETQYF.

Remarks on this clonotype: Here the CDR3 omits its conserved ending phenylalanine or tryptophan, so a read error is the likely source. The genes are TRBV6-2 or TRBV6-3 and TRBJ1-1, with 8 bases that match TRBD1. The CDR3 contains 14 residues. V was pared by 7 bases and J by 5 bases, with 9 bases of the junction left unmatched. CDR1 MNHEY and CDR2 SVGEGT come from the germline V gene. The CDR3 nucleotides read TGTGCCAGCAAGACGACAGGGGAACAAACTGAAGCTTTCTCT. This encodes CASKTTGEQTEAFS.

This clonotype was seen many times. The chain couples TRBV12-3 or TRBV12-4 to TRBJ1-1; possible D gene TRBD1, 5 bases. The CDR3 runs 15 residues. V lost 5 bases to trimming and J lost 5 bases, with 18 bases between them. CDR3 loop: CASSGQGRARTEAFF. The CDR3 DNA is TGTGCCAGCAGTGGACAAGGTCGTGCTAGAACTGAAGCTTTCTTT.

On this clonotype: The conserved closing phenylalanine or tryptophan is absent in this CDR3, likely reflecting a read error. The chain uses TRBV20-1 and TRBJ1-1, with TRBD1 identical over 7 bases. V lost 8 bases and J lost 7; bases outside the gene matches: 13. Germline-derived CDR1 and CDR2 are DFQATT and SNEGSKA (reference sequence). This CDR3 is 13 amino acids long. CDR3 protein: CSSRQGRGIEAFL. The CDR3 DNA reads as TGCAGTTCACGACAGGGTCGAGGAATTGAAGCTTTCCTT.